The sequence of this TCR beta chain was determined in a study of T cell responses to AZD1222 COVID-19 vaccine. A word on this clone: Its cognate antigen is unknown.

Study results and limitations: Two AZD1222 administrations were followed by greater Spike-specific TCR breadth and depth.

The repertoire was sequenced with immunoSEQ multiplex PCR; TCRdb's copy has only in-frame clones and lacks some. The top ten hold approximately 8.6% of the sample, which has around 73,000 clones, 89% seen once. This CDR3 spans 15 amino acids. The V and J ends lost 0 bases and 4 bases, in that order; junction bases with no gene match: 6. Germline V gives CDR1 SGHRS, CDR2 YFSETQ. V is TRBV5-1 and J is TRBJ2-7; TRBD1 matches at 8 bases. The TCR was taken from an adult who received the AZD1222 COVID-19 vaccine. The sample was peripheral blood, taken 28 days after the second AZD1222 dose. CDR3 sequence (DNA): TGCGCCAGCAGCTTGGCCACAACAGGGGGGTACGAGCAGTACTTC. Translating it yields CASSLATTGGYEQYF.